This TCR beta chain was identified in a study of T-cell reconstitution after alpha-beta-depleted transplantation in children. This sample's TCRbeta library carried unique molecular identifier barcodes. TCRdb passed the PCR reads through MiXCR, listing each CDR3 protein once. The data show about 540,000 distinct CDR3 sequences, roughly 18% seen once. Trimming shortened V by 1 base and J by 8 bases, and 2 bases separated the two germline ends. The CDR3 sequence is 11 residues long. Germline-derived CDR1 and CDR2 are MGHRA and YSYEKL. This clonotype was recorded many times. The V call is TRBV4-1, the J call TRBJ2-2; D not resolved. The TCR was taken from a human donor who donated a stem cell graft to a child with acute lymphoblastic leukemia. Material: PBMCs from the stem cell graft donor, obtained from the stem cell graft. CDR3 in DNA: TGCGCCAGCAGCCAAGCTGGGGAGCTGTTTTTT. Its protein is CASSQAGELFF.